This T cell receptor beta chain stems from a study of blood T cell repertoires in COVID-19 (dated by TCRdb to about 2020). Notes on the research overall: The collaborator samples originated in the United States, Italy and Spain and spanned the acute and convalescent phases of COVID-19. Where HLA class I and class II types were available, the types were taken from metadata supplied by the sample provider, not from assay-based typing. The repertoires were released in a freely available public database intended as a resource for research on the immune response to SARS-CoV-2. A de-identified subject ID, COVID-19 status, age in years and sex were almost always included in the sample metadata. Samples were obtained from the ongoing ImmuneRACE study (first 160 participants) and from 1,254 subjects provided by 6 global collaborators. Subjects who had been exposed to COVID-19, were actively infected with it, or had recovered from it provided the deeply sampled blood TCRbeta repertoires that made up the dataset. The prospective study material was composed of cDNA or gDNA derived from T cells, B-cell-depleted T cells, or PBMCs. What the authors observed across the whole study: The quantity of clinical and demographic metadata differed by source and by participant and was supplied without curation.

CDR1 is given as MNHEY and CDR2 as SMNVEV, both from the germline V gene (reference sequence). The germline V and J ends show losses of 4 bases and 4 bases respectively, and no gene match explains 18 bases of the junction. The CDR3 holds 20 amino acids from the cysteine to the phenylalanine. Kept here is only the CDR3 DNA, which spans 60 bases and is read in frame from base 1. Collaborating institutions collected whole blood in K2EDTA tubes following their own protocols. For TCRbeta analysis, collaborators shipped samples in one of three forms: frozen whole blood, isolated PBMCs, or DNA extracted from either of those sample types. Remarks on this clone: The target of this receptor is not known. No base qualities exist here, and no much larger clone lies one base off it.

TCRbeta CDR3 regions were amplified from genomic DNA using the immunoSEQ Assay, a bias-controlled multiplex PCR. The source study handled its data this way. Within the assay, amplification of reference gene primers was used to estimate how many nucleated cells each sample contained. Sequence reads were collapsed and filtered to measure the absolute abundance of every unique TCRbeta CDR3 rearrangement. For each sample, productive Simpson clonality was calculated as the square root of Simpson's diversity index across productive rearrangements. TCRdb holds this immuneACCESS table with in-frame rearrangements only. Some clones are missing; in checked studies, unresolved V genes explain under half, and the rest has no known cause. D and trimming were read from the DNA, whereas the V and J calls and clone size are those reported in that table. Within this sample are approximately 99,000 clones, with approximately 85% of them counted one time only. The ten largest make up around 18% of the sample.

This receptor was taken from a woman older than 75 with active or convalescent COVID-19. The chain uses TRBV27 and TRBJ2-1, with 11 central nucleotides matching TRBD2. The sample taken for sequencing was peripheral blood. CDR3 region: CASSSLMTSGTARLYNEQFF. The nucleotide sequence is TGTGCCAGCAGTTCCCTAATGACTAGCGGGACCGCCCGACTATACAATGAGCAGTTCTTC.